This T cell receptor beta chain came from a study of blood T cell repertoires in COVID-19. Per the study methods: Reference gene primer amplification gave nucleated cell count estimates. Profiled with immunoSEQ multiplex PCR; TCRdb holds only in-frame clones, not every one. V, J and clone size were drawn from that table, and D and trimming were deduced from the DNA. The sample lists some 50,000 clones, about 86% occurring once. This clone was observed once. The V gene end was trimmed by 6 bases and the J gene end by 8 bases; junction bases not matched to a gene: 14. The V gene's germline CDR1 is SQVTM and CDR2 ANQGSEA. This CDR3 has 14 residues. The study recruited people aged 18 to 89 years across roughly 25 US areas.

This TCR was recovered from a woman in her forties or fifties who had recovered from COVID-19. The sequencing input was PBMCs or T cells enriched from blood (not recorded which). The rearrangement links TRBV29-1 to TRBJ1-2; TRBD1 agrees at 8 bases. CDR3 nucleotide sequence: TGCAGCGTAAGGGACTTACAGGGGGGCGAAGGCTACACCTTC. It translates to CSVRDLQGGEGYTF.